This T cell receptor (beta chain) was observed in a study of blood T cell repertoires in COVID-19. Study in general: Samples came from the United States, Italy and Spain, spanning acute and convalescent COVID-19.

Germline lookup yields CDR1 KGHSH and CDR2 LQKENI. Trimming cost V 3 bases and J 7 bases, with 18 bases left between them. The CDR3 has 15 amino acids. Sequencing was performed with immunoSEQ multiplex PCR; in TCRdb, only in-frame clones are kept and a portion is missing. The sample lists about 420,000 clones, approximately 90% occurring once. The origin of this receptor is a man younger than 35 with COVID-19, enrolled during active disease. V usage is TRBV18 and J usage is TRBJ1-2; D is undetermined. Sequenced: peripheral blood. CDR3 loop: CASSPSGNSMRGYTF. The CDR3, as DNA: TGTGCCAGCTCACCCTCCGGGAACTCCATGCGTGGCTACACCTTC.